This T cell receptor (beta chain) derives from a study of cytotoxic CD8 clonotypes in ibrutinib-treated CLL. On the study more broadly: Around 25 partial and 2 complete responses; at median 68 months, approximately 14 remitted, some twelve progressed. Timing of response sample collection was a median around twelve months after treatment start, with a range of 6 to 36.

Trimming stripped 2 bases from V and 9 bases from J, with 17 bases between. The length of the CDR3 is 15 residues. The germline V gene has CDR1 LNHDA and CDR2 SQIVND (reference sequence). Data came from immunoSEQ multiplex PCR; TCRdb stores just in-frame clones and leaves some out. This table has about 140,000 clones, more than 85% appearing once. Sample: PBMCs, taken after 12 months of ibrutinib treatment. The sequence was obtained from a human donor with chronic lymphocytic leukemia. This sequence joins TRBV19 and TRBJ2-1; no definite D call. CDR3 bases: TGTGCCAGTAGTATACCGGGCTCCATCATGGGTGAGCAGTTCTTC. It encodes CASSIPGSIMGEQFF. The complete variable domain, with remaining parts taken from reference TRBV19 and TRBJ2-1, reads DGGITQSPKYLFRKEGQNVTLSCEQNLNHDAMYWYRQDPGQGLRLIYYSQIVNDFQKGDIAEGYSVSREKKESFPLTVTSAQKNPTAFYLCASSIPGSIMGEQFFGPGTRLTVL.